The clone carrying this T cell receptor (beta chain) was seen a single time. Its target is unknown. The data originate from a study of graft-versus-host responses after intestinal transplantation. Study overall: The transplants performed in recipients were multivisceral, liver-intestinal, or isolated intestinal. Anti-thymocyte globulin induction, then tacrolimus and steroids for two to four years, went to all recipients.

Study conclusions and caveats: Allograft clonal ratios (graft-versus-host to host-versus-graft) were high in patients who had graft-donor T cell macrochimerism.

The CDR3 loop spans 16 amino acids. Clones were sequenced by immunoSEQ multiplex PCR, and TCRdb holds only the in-frame ones, with some missing. This table has 80,000 to 100,000 clones, around four fifths appearing once. This sequence was found in a human donor who received an intestinal transplant. The chain combines TRBV1 with TRBJ1-5; no DNA check was done on the table's D call, TRBD1. TRBV1 is shown as a pseudogene. The sequencing here drew on unstimulated CD8+ T cells sorted from spleen or lymph node cells, taken before intestinal transplant. The CDR3 spells CTSSHAGGTSNQPQHF. The CDR3, as DNA: TGCACCAGCAGCCACGCAGGGGGCACGAGCAATCAGCCCCAGCATTTT.